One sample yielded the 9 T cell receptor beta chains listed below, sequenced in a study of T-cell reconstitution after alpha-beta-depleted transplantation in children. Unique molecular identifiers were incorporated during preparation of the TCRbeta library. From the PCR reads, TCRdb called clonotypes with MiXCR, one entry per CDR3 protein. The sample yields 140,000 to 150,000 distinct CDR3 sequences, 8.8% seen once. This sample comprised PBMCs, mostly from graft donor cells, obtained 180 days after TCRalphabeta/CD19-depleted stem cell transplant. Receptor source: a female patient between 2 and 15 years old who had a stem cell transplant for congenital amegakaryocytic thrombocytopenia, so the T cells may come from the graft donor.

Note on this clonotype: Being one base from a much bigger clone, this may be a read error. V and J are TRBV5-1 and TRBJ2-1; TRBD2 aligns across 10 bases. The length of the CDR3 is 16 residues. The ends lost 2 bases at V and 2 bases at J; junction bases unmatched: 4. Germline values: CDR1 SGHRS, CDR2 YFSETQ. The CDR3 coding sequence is TGCGCCAGCAGCTTACCACTAGCGGGAACCTACAATGAGCAGTTCTTC. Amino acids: CASSLPLAGTYNEQFF.

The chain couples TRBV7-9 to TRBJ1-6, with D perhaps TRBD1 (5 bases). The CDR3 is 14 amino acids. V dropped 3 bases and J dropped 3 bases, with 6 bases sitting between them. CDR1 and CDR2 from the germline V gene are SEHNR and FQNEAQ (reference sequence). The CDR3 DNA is TGTGCCAGCAGCTTGGGGGGCTATAATTCACCCCTCCACTTT. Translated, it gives CASSLGGYNSPLHF.

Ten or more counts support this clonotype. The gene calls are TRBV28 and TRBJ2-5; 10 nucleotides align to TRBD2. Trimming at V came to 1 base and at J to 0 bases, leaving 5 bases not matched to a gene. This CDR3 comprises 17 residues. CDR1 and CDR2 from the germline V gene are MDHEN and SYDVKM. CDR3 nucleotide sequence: TGTGCCAGCAGTTTATTGTTTAGCGGGAGGCACCAAGAGACCCAGTACTTC. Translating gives CASSLLFSGRHQETQYF. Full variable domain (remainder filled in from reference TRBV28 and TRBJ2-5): DVKVTQSSRYLVKRTGEKVFLECVQDMDHENMFWYRQDPGLGLRLIYFSYDVKMKEKGDIPEGYSVSREKKERFSLILESASTNQTSMYLCASSLLFSGRHQETQYFGPGTRLLVL.

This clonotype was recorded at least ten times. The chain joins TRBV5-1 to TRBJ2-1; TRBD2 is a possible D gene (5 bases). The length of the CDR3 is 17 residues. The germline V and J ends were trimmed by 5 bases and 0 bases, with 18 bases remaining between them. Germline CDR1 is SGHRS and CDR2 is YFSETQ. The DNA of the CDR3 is TGCGCCAGCAGTCCCTCCCCGGGGAGAAGCTCCTACAATGAGCAGTTCTTC. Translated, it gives CASSPSPGRSSYNEQFF.

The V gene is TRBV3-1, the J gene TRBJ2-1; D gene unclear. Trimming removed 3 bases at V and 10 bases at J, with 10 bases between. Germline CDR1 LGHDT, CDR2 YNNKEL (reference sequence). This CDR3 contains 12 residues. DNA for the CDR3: TGTGCCAGCAGCCAGGGGTACGACGAGCAGTTCTTC. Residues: CASSQGYDEQFF.

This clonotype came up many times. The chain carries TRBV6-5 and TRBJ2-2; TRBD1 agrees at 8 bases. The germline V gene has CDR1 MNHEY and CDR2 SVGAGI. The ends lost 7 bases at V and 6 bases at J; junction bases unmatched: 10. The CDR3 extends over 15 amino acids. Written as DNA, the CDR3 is TGTGCCAGCACCCCGAGGCAGGGGGCTTCCGGGGAGCTGTTTTTT. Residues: CASTPRQGASGELFF.

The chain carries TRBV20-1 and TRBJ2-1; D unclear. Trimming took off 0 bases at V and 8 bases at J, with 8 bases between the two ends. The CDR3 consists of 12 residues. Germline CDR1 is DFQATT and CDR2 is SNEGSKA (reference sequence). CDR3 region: CSAREMVHEQFF. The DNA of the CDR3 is TGCAGTGCTAGAGAGATGGTTCATGAGCAGTTCTTC.

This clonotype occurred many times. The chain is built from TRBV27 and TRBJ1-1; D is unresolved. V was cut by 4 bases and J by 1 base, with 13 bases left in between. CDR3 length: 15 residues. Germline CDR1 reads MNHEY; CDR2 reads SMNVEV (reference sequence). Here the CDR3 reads CASSSGRPWNTEAFF. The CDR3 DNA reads TGTGCCAGCAGTTCCGGCCGCCCCTGGAACACTGAAGCTTTCTTT.

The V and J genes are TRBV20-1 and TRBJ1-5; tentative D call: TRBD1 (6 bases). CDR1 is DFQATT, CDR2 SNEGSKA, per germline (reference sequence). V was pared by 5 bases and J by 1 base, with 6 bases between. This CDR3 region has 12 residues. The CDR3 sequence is CSAQGSNQPQHF. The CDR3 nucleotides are TGCAGTGCTCAGGGGAGCAATCAGCCCCAGCATTTT.